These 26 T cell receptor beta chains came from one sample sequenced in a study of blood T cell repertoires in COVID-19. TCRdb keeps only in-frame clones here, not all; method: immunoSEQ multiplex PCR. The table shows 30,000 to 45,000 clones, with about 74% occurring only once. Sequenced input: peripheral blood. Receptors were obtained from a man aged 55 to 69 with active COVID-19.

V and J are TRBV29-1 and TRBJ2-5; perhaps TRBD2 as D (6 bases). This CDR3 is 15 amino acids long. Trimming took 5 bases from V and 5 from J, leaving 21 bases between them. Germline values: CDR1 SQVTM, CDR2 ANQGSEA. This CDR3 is CSVKPGGQDFETQYF. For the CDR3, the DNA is TGCAGCGTTAAGCCTGGAGGGCAAGATTTCGAGACCCAGTACTTC.

The CDR3 sequence is CSVVGLAGGSGSSPETQYF. The CDR3 DNA reads TGCAGCGTTGTGGGACTAGCGGGAGGGTCGGGTAGTTCCCCTGAGACCCAGTACTTC. This sequence joins TRBV29-1 and TRBJ2-5; 16 bases are a match to TRBD2. V dropped 4 bases and J dropped 5; count of bases not matched to a gene: 16. The CDR3 extends over 19 amino acids. CDR1 is SQVTM, CDR2 ANQGSEA, per germline.

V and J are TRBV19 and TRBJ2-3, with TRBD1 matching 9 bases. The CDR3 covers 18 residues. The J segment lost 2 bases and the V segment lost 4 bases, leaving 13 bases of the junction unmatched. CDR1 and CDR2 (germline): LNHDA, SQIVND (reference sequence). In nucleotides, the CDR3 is TGTGCCAGTAGTAGGAGTCCCGGGACAGGGACCTACACAGATACGCAGTATTTT. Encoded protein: CASSRSPGTGTYTDTQYF.

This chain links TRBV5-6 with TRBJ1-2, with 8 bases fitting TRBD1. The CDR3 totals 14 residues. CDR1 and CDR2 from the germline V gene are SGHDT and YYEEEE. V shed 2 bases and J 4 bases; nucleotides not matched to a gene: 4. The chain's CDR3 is CASSFGQGAYGYTF. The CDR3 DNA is TGTGCCAGCAGCTTCGGACAGGGTGCCTATGGCTACACCTTC.

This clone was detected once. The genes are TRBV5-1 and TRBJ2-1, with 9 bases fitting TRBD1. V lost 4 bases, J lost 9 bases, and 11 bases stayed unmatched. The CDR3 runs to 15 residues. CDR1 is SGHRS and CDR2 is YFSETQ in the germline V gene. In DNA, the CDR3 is TGCGCCAGCAGCACCCGACAGGGGGTAGCGGTTGAGCAGTTCTTC. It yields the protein CASSTRQGVAVEQFF.

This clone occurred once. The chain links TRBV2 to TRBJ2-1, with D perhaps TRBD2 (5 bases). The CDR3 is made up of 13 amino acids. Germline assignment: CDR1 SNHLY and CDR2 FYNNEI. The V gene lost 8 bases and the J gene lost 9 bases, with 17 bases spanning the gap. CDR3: CASRDRYRGEQFF. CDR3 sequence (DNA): TGTGCCAGCCGGGATAGGTATCGGGGTGAGCAGTTCTTC.

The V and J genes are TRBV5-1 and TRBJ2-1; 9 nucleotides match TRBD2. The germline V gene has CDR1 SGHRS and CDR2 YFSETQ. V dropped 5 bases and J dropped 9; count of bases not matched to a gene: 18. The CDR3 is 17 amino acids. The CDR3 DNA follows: TGCGCCAGCAGACCCCGGGGGAGTAGCGGGGGACTAGGTGAGCAGTTCTTC. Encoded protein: CASRPRGSSGGLGEQFF.

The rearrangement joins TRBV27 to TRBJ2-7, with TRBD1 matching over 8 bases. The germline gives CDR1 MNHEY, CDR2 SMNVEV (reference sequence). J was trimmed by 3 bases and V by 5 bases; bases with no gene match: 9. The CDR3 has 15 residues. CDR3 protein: CASSPASGQGYEQYF. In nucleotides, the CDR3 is TGTGCCAGCAGTCCCGCATCTGGACAGGGCTACGAGCAGTACTTC.

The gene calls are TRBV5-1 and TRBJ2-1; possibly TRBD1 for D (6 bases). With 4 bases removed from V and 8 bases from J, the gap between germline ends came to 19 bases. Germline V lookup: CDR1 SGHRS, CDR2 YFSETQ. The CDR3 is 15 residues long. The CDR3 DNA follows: TGCGCCAGCAGCCACAACCAGGGGCTTTGGGATGAGCAGTTCTTC. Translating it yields CASSHNQGLWDEQFF.

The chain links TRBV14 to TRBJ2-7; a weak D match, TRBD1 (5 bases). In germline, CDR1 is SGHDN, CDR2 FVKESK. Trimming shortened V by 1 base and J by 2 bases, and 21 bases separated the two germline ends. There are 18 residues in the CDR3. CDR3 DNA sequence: TGTGCCAGCAGCCAAGGATTCTCCGTCCAGGGTGGGACCTACGAGCAGTACTTC. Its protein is CASSQGFSVQGGTYEQYF.

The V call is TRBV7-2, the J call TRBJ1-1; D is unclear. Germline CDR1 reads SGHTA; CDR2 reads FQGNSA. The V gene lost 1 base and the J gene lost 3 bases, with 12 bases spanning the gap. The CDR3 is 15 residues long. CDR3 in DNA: TGTGCCAGCAGCTTAGAGAGGGTCCCAGACACTGAAGCTTTCTTT. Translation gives CASSLERVPDTEAFF. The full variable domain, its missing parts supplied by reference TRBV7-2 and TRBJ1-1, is GAGVSQSPSNKVTEKGKDVELRCDPISGHTALYWYRQSLGQGLEFLIYFQGNSAPDKSGLPSDRFSAERTGGSVSTLTIQRTQQEDSAVYLCASSLERVPDTEAFFGQGTRLTVV.

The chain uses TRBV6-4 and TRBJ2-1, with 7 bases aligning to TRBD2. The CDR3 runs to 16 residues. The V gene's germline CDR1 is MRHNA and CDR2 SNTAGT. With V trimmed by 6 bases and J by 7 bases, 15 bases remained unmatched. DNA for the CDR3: TGTGCCAGCAGCCCCCTCGGGCGGGGGATAGGGAATGAGCAGTTCTTC. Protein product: CASSPLGRGIGNEQFF.

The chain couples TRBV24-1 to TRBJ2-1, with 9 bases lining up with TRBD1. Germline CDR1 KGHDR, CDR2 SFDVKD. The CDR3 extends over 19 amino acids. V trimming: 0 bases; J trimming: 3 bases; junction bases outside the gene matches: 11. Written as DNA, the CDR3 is TGTGCCACCAGTGATTTGGAGGTCGACCCGGGACAGGGCTACAATGAGCAGTTCTTC. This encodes CATSDLEVDPGQGYNEQFF.

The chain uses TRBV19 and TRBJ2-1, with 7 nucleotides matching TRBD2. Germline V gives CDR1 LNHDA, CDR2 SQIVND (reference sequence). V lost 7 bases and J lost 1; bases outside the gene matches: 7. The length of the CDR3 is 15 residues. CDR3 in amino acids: CASKRGGSSYNEQFF. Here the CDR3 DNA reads TGTGCCAGTAAGCGCGGGGGTAGTTCCTACAATGAGCAGTTCTTC.

DNA of the CDR3: TGTGCCAGCAGTTTGACGGGGTTAAGCAATCAGCCCCAGCATTTT. The encoded protein is CASSLTGLSNQPQHF. This chain connects TRBV6-5 to TRBJ1-5; D unclear. Germline-derived CDR1 and CDR2 are MNHEY and SVGAGI. V lost 4 bases, J lost 1 base, and 11 bases lay in between. CDR3 size: 15 residues.

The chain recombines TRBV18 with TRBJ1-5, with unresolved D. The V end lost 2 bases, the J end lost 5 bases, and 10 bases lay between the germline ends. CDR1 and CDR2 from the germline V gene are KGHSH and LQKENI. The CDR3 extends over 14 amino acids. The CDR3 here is CASSPYKGDQPQHF. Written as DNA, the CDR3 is TGTGCCAGCTCACCATATAAAGGAGATCAGCCCCAGCATTTT.

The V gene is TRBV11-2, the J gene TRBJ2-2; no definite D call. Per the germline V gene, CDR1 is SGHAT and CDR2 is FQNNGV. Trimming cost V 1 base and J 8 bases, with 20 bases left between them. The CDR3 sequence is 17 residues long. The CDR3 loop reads CASSLGNKPPVGGELFF. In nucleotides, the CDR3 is TGTGCCAGCAGCTTAGGAAATAAGCCCCCCGTCGGTGGGGAGCTGTTTTTT.

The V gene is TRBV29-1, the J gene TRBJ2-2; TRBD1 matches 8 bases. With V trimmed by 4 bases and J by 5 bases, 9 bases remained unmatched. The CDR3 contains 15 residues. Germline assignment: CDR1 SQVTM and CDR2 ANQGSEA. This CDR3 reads CSVGQGATTTGELFF. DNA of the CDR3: TGCAGCGTTGGGCAGGGGGCTACGACAACCGGGGAGCTGTTTTTT.

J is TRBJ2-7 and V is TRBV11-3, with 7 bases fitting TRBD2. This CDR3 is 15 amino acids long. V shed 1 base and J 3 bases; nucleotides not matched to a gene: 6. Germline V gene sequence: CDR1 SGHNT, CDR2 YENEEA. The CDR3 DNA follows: TGTGCCAGCAGCTTAGGGGACGGGGGGTACTACGAGCAGTACTTC. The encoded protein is CASSLGDGGYYEQYF. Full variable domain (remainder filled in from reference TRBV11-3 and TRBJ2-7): EAGVVQSPRYKIIEKKQPVAFWCNPISGHNTLYWYLQNLGQGPELLIRYENEEAVDDSQLPKDRFSAERLKGVDSTLKIQPAELGDSAVYLCASSLGDGGYYEQYFGPGTRLTVT.

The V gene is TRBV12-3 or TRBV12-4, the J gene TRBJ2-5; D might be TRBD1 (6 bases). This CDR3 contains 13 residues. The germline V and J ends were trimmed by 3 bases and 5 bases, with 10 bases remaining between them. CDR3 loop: CASSLGAGETQYF. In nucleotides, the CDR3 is TGTGCCAGCAGTTTGGGGGCAGGGGAGACCCAGTACTTC.

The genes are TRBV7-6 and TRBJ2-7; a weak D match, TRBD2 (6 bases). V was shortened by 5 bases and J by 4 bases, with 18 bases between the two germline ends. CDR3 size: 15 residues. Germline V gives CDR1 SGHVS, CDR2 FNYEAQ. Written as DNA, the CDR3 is TGTGCCAGCAGCGCCGAGACTGGGAGGAGGTACGAGCAGTACTTC. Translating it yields CASSAETGRRYEQYF.

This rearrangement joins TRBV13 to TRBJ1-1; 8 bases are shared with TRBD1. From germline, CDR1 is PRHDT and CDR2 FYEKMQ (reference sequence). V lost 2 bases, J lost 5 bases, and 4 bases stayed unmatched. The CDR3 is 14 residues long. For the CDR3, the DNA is TGTGCCAGCAGCTTATTACAGGGGGGGACTGAAGCTTTCTTT. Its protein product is CASSLLQGGTEAFF.

The CDR3 loop reads CASSKGLAGDTYEQYF. CDR3 sequence (DNA): TGTGCCAGTAGTAAGGGACTAGCGGGAGATACCTACGAGCAGTACTTC. The chain is built from TRBV19 and TRBJ2-7; TRBD2 aligns across 14 bases. With V trimmed by 4 bases and J by 2 bases, 4 bases remained unmatched. CDR3 length: 16 residues. Looked up from germline, CDR1 is LNHDA and CDR2 is SQIVND (reference sequence).

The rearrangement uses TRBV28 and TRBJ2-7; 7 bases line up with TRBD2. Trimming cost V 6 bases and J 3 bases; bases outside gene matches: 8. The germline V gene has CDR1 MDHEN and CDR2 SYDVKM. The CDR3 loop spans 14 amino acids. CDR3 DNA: TGTGCCAGCAGAATGCGGGGGTCGAACTACGAGCAGTACTTC. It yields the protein CASRMRGSNYEQYF.

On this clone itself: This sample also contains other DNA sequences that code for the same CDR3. This chain's CDR3 is CASSYSPGSYEQYF. CDR3 nucleotide sequence: TGTGCCAGCAGTTACTCGCCAGGGTCCTACGAGCAGTACTTC. The rearrangement uses TRBV6-5 and TRBJ2-7; TRBD1 is a possible D gene (5 bases). V was shortened by 0 bases and J by 1 base, with 7 bases between the two germline ends. The CDR3 runs to 14 residues. Germline CDR1 reads MNHEY; CDR2 reads SVGAGI.

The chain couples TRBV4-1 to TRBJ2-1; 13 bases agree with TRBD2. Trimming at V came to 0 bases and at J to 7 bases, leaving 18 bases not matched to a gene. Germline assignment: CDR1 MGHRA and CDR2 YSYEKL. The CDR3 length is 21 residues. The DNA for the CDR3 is TGCGCCAGCAGCCAAGAAGCACGAACTAGCGGGGGGGACCGTTCTAGAAATGAGCAGTTCTTC. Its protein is CASSQEARTSGGDRSRNEQFF.